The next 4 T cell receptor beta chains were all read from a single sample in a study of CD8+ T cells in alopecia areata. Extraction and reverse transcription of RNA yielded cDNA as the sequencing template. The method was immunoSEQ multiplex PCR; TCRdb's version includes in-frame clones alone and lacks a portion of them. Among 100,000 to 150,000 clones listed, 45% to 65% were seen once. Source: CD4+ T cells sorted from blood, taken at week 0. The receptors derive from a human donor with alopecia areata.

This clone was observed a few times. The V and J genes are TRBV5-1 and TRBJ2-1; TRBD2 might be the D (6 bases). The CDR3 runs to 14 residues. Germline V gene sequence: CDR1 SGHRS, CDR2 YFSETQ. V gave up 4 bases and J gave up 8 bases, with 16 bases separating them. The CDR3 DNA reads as TGCGCCAGCAGCCAGATAGGGACTTTAGATGAGCAGTTCTTC. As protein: CASSQIGTLDEQFF.

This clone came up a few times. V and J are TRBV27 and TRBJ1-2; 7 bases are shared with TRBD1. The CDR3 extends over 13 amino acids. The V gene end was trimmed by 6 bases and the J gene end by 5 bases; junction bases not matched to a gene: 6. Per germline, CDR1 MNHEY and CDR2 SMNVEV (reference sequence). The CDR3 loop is CASSTGQEYGYTF. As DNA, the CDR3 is TGTGCCAGCAGCACTGGACAGGAATATGGCTACACCTTC.

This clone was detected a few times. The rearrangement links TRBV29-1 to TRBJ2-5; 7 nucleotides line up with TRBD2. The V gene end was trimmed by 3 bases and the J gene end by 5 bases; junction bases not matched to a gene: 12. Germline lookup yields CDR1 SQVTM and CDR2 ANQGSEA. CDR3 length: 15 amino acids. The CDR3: CSVDSPPGGRETQYF. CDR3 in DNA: TGCAGCGTTGATAGTCCCCCGGGAGGTCGGGAGACCCAGTACTTC. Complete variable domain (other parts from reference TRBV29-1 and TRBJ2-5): SAVISQKPSRDICQRGTSLTIQCQVDSQVTMMFWYRQQPGQSLTLIATANQGSEATYESGFVIDKFPISRPNLTFSTLTVSNMSPEDSSIYLCSVDSPPGGRETQYFGPGTRLLVL.

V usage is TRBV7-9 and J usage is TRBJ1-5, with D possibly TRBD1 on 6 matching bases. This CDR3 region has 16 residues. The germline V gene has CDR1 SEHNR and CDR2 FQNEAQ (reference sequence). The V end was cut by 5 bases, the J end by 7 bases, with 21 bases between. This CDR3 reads CASSPPGRRGEQPQHF. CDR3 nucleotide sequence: TGTGCCAGCAGCCCACCGGGCCGCAGGGGAGAACAGCCCCAGCATTTT.